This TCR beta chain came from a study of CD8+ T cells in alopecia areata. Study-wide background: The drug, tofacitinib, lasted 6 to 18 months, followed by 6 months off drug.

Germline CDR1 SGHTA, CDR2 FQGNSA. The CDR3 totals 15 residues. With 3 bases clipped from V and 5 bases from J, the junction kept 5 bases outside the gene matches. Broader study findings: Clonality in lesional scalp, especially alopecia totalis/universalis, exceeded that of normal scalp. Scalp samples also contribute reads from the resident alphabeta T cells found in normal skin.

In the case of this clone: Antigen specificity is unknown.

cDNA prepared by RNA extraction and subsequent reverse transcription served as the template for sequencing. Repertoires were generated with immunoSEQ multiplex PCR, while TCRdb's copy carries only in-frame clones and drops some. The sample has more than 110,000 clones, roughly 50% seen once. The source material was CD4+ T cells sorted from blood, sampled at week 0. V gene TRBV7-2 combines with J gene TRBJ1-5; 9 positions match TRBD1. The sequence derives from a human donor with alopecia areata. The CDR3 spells CASSLGQGLHQPQHF. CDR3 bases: TGTGCCAGCAGCTTGGGACAGGGACTCCATCAGCCCCAGCATTTT. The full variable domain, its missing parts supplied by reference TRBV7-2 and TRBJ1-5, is GAGVSQSPSNKVTEKGKDVELRCDPISGHTALYWYRQSLGQGLEFLIYFQGNSAPDKSGLPSDRFSAERTGGSVSTLTIQRTQQEDSAVYLCASSLGQGLHQPQHFGDGTRLSIL.